This TCR beta chain comes out of a study of shared clonotypes between healthy human individuals. About the research overall: The plates for each donor numbered three CD4 naive, three CD4 memory, two CD8 naive and one CD8 memory.

TCRdb's copy holds only in-frame clones and misses some; the assay was immunoSEQ multiplex PCR. The sample has about 980,000 clones, roughly 72% seen once; the top ten hold approximately 1.5%. This clone was seen a single time. The CDR3 covers 14 residues. Per the germline V gene, CDR1 is SGHTS and CDR2 is YDEGEE. The germline V and J ends were trimmed by 5 bases and 2 bases, with 10 bases remaining between them. This chain joins TRBV5-8 and TRBJ2-2; the D is unclear. The sample comprised memory CD4+ T cells sorted from blood. The subset denotes: CD45RA-negative fraction. The receptor was derived from a man between 18 and 29 years old in good health. The CDR3 DNA reads as TGTGCCAGCAGTTCCCCCCCCAACACCGGGGAGCTGTTTTTT. Its protein product is CASSSPPNTGELFF.